Listed below are T cell receptor beta chains from one sample, sequenced in a study of OX40 agonist ivuxolimab in advanced cancers. TCRdb keeps only in-frame clones here, not all; method: immunoSEQ multiplex PCR. The repertoire holds about 45,000 clones, over 80% seen once, with less than 30% in the top ten. This specimen consisted of CD4+ or CD8+ T cells sorted from blood, obtained in a trial of the OX40 agonist ivuxolimab. These receptors were obtained from an adult with an advanced solid tumor such as melanoma, head and neck, liver or kidney cancer. Each CDR3 is given with its conserved first and last residue. D genes are given only for firm matches. The size of a clone is reported for some rows only, either as once, few or many, or as a class for expanded clones.

D gene	J gene	clone size	V gene	CDR3 DNA	CDR3 protein
-	TRBJ2-2	-	TRBV7-9	TGTGCCAGCAGCTTAGTCTCAGATGGGGCCGGGGAGCTGTTTTTT	CASSLVSDGAGELFF
-	TRBJ2-1	-	TRBV27	TGTGCCAGCAGTTTATACCGCTACAATGAGCAGTTCTTC	CASSLYRYNEQFF
TRBD2	TRBJ2-1	-	TRBV13	TGTGCCAGCAGCTTGGGGACTAGCAGGAGCAATGAGCAGTTCTTC	CASSLGTSRSNEQFF
TRBD1	TRBJ2-6	-	TRBV6-5	TGTGCCAGCAGTTACTCGACAGGGGGTGGGGCCAACGTCCTGACTTTC	CASSYSTGGGANVLTF
-	TRBJ2-1	-	TRBV19	TGTGCCAGTAGTATCGGGGAGACAAATAACAATGAGCAGTTCTTC	CASSIGETNNNEQFF
-	TRBJ2-7	-	TRBV30	TGTGCCTGGGACGGGGGCCAGAGCTCCTACGAGCAGTACTTC	CAWDGGQSSYEQYF
TRBD1	TRBJ2-7	-	TRBV11-2	TGTGCCAGCAGCTTTTTGGGACAGGGGATAGACGAGCAGTACTTC	CASSFLGQGIDEQYF
TRBD2	TRBJ2-1	-	TRBV11-2	TGTGCCAGCAGCCATGCACTAGCGGGAGGGCTTGGGAATGAGCAGTTCTTC	CASSHALAGGLGNEQFF
-	TRBJ2-1	-	TRBV6-5	TGTGCCACCAGCCGTGAGACGAGCTCCTACAATGAGCAGTTCTTC	CATSRETSSYNEQFF
TRBD1	TRBJ1-2	-	TRBV6-5	TGTGCCAGCATTGGGACAGGGGGCCTTGTAGGCTACACCTTC	CASIGTGGLVGYTF
-	TRBJ2-1	-	TRBV7-8	TGTGCCAGCAGCGTAAATGACAATGAGCAGTTCTTC	CASSVNDNEQFF
TRBD2	TRBJ2-1	-	TRBV29-1	TGCAGCGTTTGGGGACTACCAAGCTCCTACAATGAGCAGTTCTTC	CSVWGLPSSYNEQFF
-	TRBJ1-1	-	TRBV13	TGTGCCAGCAGCATCACCTCAGGGGAGACCGAAGCTTTCTTT	CASSITSGETEAFF
TRBD2	TRBJ2-1	-	TRBV27	TGTGCCAGCAGTCCTGGGACTAGCGGAAACAATGAGCAGTTCTTC	CASSPGTSGNNEQFF
-	TRBJ2-1	-	TRBV7-8	TGTGCCAGCAGCTCCCCTGGAGGGAGCTCCTACAATGAGCAGTTCTTC	CASSSPGGSSYNEQFF
-	TRBJ2-7	-	TRBV27	TGTGCCAGCAGTTTATCGGTCGCCTACGAGCAGTACTTC	CASSLSVAYEQYF
-	TRBJ2-7	-	TRBV5-1	TGCGCCAGCCGCTTTTTAAACGAGCAGTACTTC	CASRFLNEQYF
-	TRBJ2-1	-	TRBV30	TGTGCCTGGAACCTCGGCGGAAGCTCCTACAATGAGCAGTTCTTC	CAWNLGGSSYNEQFF
TRBD2	TRBJ2-1	-	TRBV7-7	TGTGCTAGCAGCTTACGTGATAGCGGGAGGGCCAGATTCAATGAGCAGTTCTTC	CASSLRDSGRARFNEQFF
-	TRBJ2-7	few	TRBV4-1	TGCGCCAGCAGCCAGGAGGACATGCCGAGCTACGAGCAGTACTTC	CASSQEDMPSYEQYF
-	TRBJ1-1	-	TRBV6-5	TGTGCCAGCAGTTACTCGGCAGGGATGAACACTGAAGCTTTCTTT	CASSYSAGMNTEAFF
-	TRBJ2-1	few	TRBV30	TGTGCCTGGAGTGTAGGGGACTCCTACAATGAGCAGTTCTTC	CAWSVGDSYNEQFF
TRBD1	TRBJ1-1	-	TRBV19	TGTGCCAGCCATCCGGGACAGATGAACACTGAAGCTTTCTTT	CASHPGQMNTEAFF
TRBD2	TRBJ2-1	-	TRBV11-1	TGTGCCAGCAGCCCCCGGACTAGCGGGCGCAGCTCCTACAATGAGCAGTTCTTC	CASSPRTSGRSSYNEQFF
-	TRBJ1-3	-	TRBV5-4	TGTGCCAGCAGCTTTAGGGGAGGTTCTGGAAACACCATATATTTT	CASSFRGGSGNTIYF
TRBD1	TRBJ2-7	once	TRBV19	TGTGCCAGTAGTAGCGGGACAGGGGGCTCCTACGAGCAGTACTTC	CASSSGTGGSYEQYF
-	TRBJ1-3	-	TRBV28	TGTGCCAGCACCCTGGAAAGGGCTGGAAACACCATATATTTT	CASTLERAGNTIYF
-	TRBJ2-2	-	TRBV6-5	TGTGCCAGCAGTTACTCGTATGCCGGGGAGCTGTTTTTT	CASSYSYAGELFF
TRBD1	TRBJ2-7	-	TRBV6-5	TGTGCCAGCAGCGCCGGGACAGGGATATACGAGCAGTACTTC	CASSAGTGIYEQYF